The clone carrying this T cell receptor beta chain was counted at least ten times. This specimen belongs to a study of early T cells in non-severe SARS-CoV-2 infection. Study-level background: Sequenced bulk RNA came from whole blood that was unsorted, and chains were unpaired.

Germline lookup yields CDR1 SEHNR and CDR2 FQNEAQ (reference sequence). The CDR3 totals 11 residues. Trimming left V 4 bases short and J 3 bases short, with 4 bases between. TCRdb processed the 5' RACE reads anew with MiXCR; each CDR3 protein has one entry. Of tens of thousands of distinct CDR3 sequences listed, approximately 6.7% are singletons. The sequence came from an adult who was a healthcare worker with PCR-confirmed SARS-CoV-2 infection or an uninfected control (not recorded which). The genes are TRBV7-9 and TRBJ2-7; no clear D gene. The specimen sequenced was whole blood. The CDR3 sequence: CASSSLYEQYF. The DNA of the CDR3 is TGTGCCAGCAGCTCACTCTACGAGCAGTACTTC. Looking up the rest from reference TRBV7-9 and TRBJ2-7 gives the full variable domain: DTGVSQNPRHKITKRGQNVTFRCDPISEHNRLYWYRQTLGQGPEFLTYFQNEAQLEKSRLLSDRFSAERPKGSFSTLEIQRTEQGDSAMYLCASSSLYEQYFGPGTRLTVT.